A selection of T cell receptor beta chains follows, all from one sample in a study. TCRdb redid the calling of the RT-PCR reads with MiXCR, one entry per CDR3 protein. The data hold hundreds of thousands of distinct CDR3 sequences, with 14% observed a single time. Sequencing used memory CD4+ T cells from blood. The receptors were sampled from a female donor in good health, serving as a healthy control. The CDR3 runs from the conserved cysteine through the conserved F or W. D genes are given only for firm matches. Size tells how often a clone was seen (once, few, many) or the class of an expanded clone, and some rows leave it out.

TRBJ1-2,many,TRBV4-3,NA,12,CASSQDSGGYTF,TGCGCCAGCAGCCAAGACAGTGGGGGCTACACCTTC
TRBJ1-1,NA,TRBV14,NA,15,CASSQLRQINTEAFF,TGTGCCAGCAGCCAATTGAGACAAATAAACACTGAAGCTTTCTTT
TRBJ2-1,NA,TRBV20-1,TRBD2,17,CSAREWGLAGAYNEQFF,TGCAGTGCTAGAGAGTGGGGACTAGCGGGAGCCTACAATGAGCAGTTCTTC
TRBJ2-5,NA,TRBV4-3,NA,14,CASSHRQRAETQYF,TGCGCCAGCAGCCATCGACAGCGGGCCGAGACCCAGTACTTC
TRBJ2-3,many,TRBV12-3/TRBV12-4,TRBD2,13,CASTAGSTDTQYF,TGTGCCAGCACAGCGGGGAGCACAGATACGCAGTATTTT
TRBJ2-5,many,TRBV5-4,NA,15,CASSLVLSGQETQYF,TGTGCCAGCAGCTTGGTCCTTAGCGGACAAGAGACCCAGTACTTC
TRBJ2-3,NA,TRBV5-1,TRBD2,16,CASSLTLAGEPDTQYF,TGCGCCAGCAGCTTGACACTAGCGGGAGAGCCAGATACGCAGTATTTT
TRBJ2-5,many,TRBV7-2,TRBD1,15,CASSLQPRDSETQYF,TGTGCCAGCAGCTTACAACCCCGGGACAGCGAGACCCAGTACTTC
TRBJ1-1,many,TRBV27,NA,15,CASSLYMGAGSEAFF,TGTGCCAGCAGTTTATATATGGGAGCAGGGTCTGAAGCTTTCTTT
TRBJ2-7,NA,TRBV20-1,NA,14,CSVPTESLGGQQYF,TGCAGTGTTCCGACCGAAAGCCTCGGCGGGCAGCAGTACTTC
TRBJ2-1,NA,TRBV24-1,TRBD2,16,CATSDLASGGPGEQFF,TGTGCCACCAGTGATTTGGCTAGCGGGGGGCCGGGTGAGCAGTTCTTC
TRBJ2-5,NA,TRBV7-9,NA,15,CATSSSTGYQETQYF,TGTGCCACCTCTTCCTCTACAGGGTACCAAGAGACCCAGTACTTC
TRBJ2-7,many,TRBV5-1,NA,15,CASSLTGQDPYEQYF,TGCGCCAGCAGCTTGACGGGGCAGGACCCCTACGAGCAGTACTTC
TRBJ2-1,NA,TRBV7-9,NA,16,CASSLSFTTTYNEQFF,TGTGCCAGCAGCTTAAGCTTCACTACTACCTACAATGAGCAGTTCTTC
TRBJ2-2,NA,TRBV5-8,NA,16,CASSSGLQGNTGELFF,TGTGCCAGCAGCTCTGGTTTACAGGGGAACACCGGGGAGCTGTTTTTT
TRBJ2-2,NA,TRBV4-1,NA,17,CASSQGLRGRYPGELFF,TGCGCCAGCAGCCAAGGTCTGAGGGGCCGCTATCCCGGGGAGCTGTTTTTT
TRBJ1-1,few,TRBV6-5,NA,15,CASSYAGRGEAEAFF,TGTGCCAGCAGTTACGCGGGCAGGGGTGAGGCTGAAGCTTTCTTT
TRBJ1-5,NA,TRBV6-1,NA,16,CASSTRLRALEQPQHF,TGTGCCAGCAGTACCCGGCTCCGGGCCCTCGAGCAGCCCCAGCATTTT
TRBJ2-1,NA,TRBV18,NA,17,CASSPRMGVEIYNEQFF,TGTGCCAGCTCACCACGAATGGGGGTAGAAATTTACAATGAGCAGTTCTTC
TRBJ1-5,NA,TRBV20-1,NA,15,CSAREPESGNQPQHF,TGCAGTGCTAGAGAGCCAGAAAGCGGCAATCAGCCCCAGCATTTT
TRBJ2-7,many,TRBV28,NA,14,CASSSGTAPWEQYF,TGTGCCAGCAGTTCCGGGACGGCCCCATGGGAGCAGTACTTC
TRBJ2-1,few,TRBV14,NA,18,CASSQGHSYGLKYNEQFF,TGTGCCAGCAGCCAAGGACACAGCTACGGACTGAAGTACAATGAGCAGTTCTTC
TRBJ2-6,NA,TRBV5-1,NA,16,CASSLASYSGANVLTF,TGCGCCAGCAGCTTGGCCAGTTACTCTGGGGCCAACGTCCTGACTTTC
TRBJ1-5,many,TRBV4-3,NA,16,CASSQDSIGVGQPQHF,TGCGCCAGCAGCCAAGATAGTATTGGGGTGGGACAGCCCCAGCATTTT
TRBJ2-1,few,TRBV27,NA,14,CASSFGYQAAEQFF,TGTGCCAGCAGTTTTGGATACCAAGCCGCTGAGCAGTTCTTC
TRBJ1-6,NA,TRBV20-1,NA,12,CSASENNSPLHF,TGCAGTGCTAGTGAAAATAATTCACCCCTCCACTTT
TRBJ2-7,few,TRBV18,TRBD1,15,CASSPAGQGTHEQYF,TGTGCCAGCTCACCAGCGGGACAGGGTACCCACGAGCAGTACTTC
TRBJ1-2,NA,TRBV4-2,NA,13,CASSQVEFYGYTF,TGTGCCAGCAGCCAAGTGGAATTCTATGGCTACACCTTC
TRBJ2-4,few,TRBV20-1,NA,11,CSARGEHIQYF,TGCAGTGCTAGAGGGGAACACATTCAGTACTTC
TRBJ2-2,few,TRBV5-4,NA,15,CASSLGGDNTGELFF,TGTGCCAGCAGCTTGGGGGGAGATAACACCGGGGAGCTGTTTTTT
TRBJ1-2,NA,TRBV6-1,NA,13,CASRGAVVGGYTF,TGTGCCAGCCGGGGGGCGGTGGTGGGTGGCTACACCTTC
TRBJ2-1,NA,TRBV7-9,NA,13,CASMMGVFNEQFF,TGTGCCAGCATGATGGGGGTTTTTAATGAGCAGTTCTTC
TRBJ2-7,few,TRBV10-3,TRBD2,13,CAISEGRGDEQYF,TGTGCCATCAGTGAAGGGAGGGGAGACGAGCAGTACTTC
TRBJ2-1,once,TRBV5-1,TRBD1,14,CASSYGTGKYEQFF,TGCGCCAGCAGCTACGGGACAGGGAAGTATGAGCAGTTCTTC
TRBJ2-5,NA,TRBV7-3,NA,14,CASSLGRLGETQYF,TGTGCCAGCAGCTTGGGCAGGTTAGGGGAGACCCAGTACTTC
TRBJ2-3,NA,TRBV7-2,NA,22,CASSAMSGAPQHFGDGTDTQYF,NA
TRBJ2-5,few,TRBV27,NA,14,CASAARRGYETQYF,TGTGCCAGCGCCGCCCGGCGAGGGTATGAGACCCAGTACTTC
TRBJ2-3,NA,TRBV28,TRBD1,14,CASSLRPGGDTQYF,TGTGCCAGCAGTTTAAGGCCAGGGGGAGATACGCAGTATTTT
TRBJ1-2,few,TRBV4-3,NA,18,CASSQAHQRATNNYGYTF,TGCGCCAGCAGCCAAGCCCATCAGCGGGCGACCAACAACTATGGCTACACCTTC
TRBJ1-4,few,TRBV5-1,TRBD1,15,CASSLAQGGLEKLFF,TGCGCCAGCAGCTTGGCCCAGGGGGGACTTGAAAAACTGTTTTTT
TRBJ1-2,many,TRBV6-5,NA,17,CASSYSGTAFSVYGYTF,TGTGCCAGCAGTTACTCTGGGACCGCATTCTCGGTCTATGGCTACACCTTC
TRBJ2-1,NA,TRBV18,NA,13,CASSPQRNNEQFF,TGTGCCAGCTCACCACAGCGAAACAATGAGCAGTTCTTC
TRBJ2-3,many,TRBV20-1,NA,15,CSARDRLEAADTQYF,TGCAGTGCTAGAGATAGGCTAGAGGCGGCAGATACGCAGTATTTT
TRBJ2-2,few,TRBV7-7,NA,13,CASSFLGNGELFF,TGTGCTAGCAGCTTTTTGGGGAACGGGGAGCTGTTTTTT